This TCR beta chain originates from a study of blood T cell repertoires in COVID-19. Study as a whole: From the United States, Italy and Spain came samples of acute and convalescent COVID-19.

Source study methods: Counts of nucleated cells, estimated from reference gene primer amplification, were obtained. The method was immunoSEQ multiplex PCR; TCRdb's version includes in-frame clones alone and lacks a portion of them. The V and J calls and clone size are taken from that table; D and trimming were inferred from the DNA. The sample has hundreds of thousands of clones, about 86% seen once. Between the trimmed V and J ends, which lost 0 bases and 2 bases, there was a span of 4 bases. This CDR3 region has 13 residues. Germline V gene lookup returns CDR1 MNHEY and CDR2 SMNVEV (reference sequence). Details on this clone: This CDR3 is also generated by other DNA sequences in the sample.

The sample consisted of peripheral blood. This receptor was taken from a man older than 75 with acute or convalescent COVID-19. The V and J genes are TRBV27 and TRBJ1-1, with D uncertain. CDR3 DNA sequence: TGTGCCAGCAGTTTATCCAGAAACACTGAAGCTTTCTTT. This sequence encodes CASSLSRNTEAFF.